The clone carrying this TCR beta chain was seen only once. Assay: immunoSEQ multiplex PCR; the TCRdb copy retains only in-frame clones and omits some. This sample has approximately 300,000 clones, with roughly 79% found just once. This sample was taken from a study of cytotoxic CD8 clonotypes in ibrutinib-treated CLL. CDR1 is SGHRS, CDR2 YFSETQ, per germline. There are 15 residues in the CDR3. V lost 7 bases to trimming and J lost 10 bases; unmatched junction nucleotides: 13. The material was PBMCs, obtained before ibrutinib treatment. The source of this sequence is a human donor with chronic lymphocytic leukemia. The chain combines TRBV5-1 with TRBJ2-6, with TRBD1 matching 8 bases. The CDR3 loop reads CASATRDRWENVLTF. The CDR3 nucleotides are TGCGCCAGCGCCACCCGGGACAGGTGGGAGAACGTCCTGACTTTC.